This T cell receptor beta chain originates from a study of blood T cell repertoires in COVID-19. Overall study context: COVID-19 samples collected from the United States, Italy and Spain covered acute and convalescent phases. Nucleic acid was either cDNA or gDNA, and it came from T cells, B-cell-depleted T cells, or PBMCs.

Original methodology: Amplification from reference gene primers served as the basis for estimated nucleated cell counts. Clones were sequenced by immunoSEQ multiplex PCR, and TCRdb holds only the in-frame ones, with some missing. Clonal size and the V and J genes are those of that table, whereas D and trimming came from the DNA. The sample consists of hundreds of thousands of clones, approximately 83% of them appearing once. Trimming cost V 4 bases and J 4 bases, with 7 bases left between them. Germline assignment: CDR1 KGHSH and CDR2 LQKENI. This CDR3 is 13 amino acids long. The sequenced sample was peripheral blood. This TCR came from a man in his forties or fifties with acute or convalescent COVID-19. The chain carries TRBV18 and TRBJ1-4; D not certain. This CDR3 is CASSRDNNEKLFF. The CDR3 region has the DNA TGTGCCAGCTCACGAGACAATAATGAAAAACTGTTTTTT.